Given below is one T cell receptor (beta chain) in context. The CDR3 has 15 amino acids. Germline lookup yields CDR1 MGHDK and CDR2 SYGVNS. With 6 bases removed from V and 7 bases from J, the gap between germline ends came to 21 bases. This specimen comes from a study of blood T cell repertoires in COVID-19. Whole-study context: Both acute and convalescent COVID-19 samples were obtained from the United States, Italy and Spain. The cDNA or gDNA used as material had been derived from T cells, B-cell-depleted T cells, or PBMCs.

Profiled with immunoSEQ multiplex PCR; TCRdb holds only in-frame clones, not every one. The data contain just over 150,000 clones, less than 85% of them seen just once; the ten biggest clones take up 3.3%. The origin of this receptor is a human donor with acute or convalescent COVID-19. The donor label of this sample is uncertain. Input material: peripheral blood. V gene TRBV25-1 combines with J gene TRBJ1-2, with unresolved D. The CDR3 loop reads CASSPPMGRSGGYTF. The CDR3 nucleotides read TGTGCCAGCAGCCCCCCAATGGGGAGGTCTGGTGGCTACACCTTC.